This T cell receptor beta chain is from a study of T cell responses to AZD1222 COVID-19 vaccine (dated by TCRdb to the early 2020s). Looking at the study overall: AZD1222 recipients with second doses at about 4 weeks or about 12 weeks were pooled, because spike-specific TCR depth and breadth did not differ between schedules. A total of about 230 trial participants underwent TCR sequencing, of whom 200 to 220 received two doses of AZD1222 and some 26 received two doses of the MenACWY control vaccine. Enrollment into the trials was organized by age into subgroups of 18-55, 56-69 and 70-plus years, and those subgroups contained roughly 150, 30 and 60 TCR-sequenced participants, respectively.

The cysteine opens and the phenylalanine closes a CDR3 of 14 amino acids. Kept here is only the CDR3 DNA, which spans 42 bases and is read in frame from base 1. Reading the germline V gene gives CDR1 MDHEN and CDR2 SYDVKM. Deletion took 2 bases off V and 7 bases off J, with a span of 14 bases between the germline ends. In the paper's terms, the time point label means: baseline before first vaccination. Vaccinee samples came from UK trials COV001 and COV002, including a single-blind randomized controlled phase 2/3 trial of AZD1222 (ChAdOx1 nCoV-19) in healthy adults. For TCRbeta chain sequencing, PBMC samples were collected from trial participants at day 0 and at day 28 after the second dose. Summary of the overall study and its limitations: Spike-specific TCR breadth and depth rose significantly after two AZD1222 doses compared with day 0 and with MenACWY recipients. Because no day 14 peak-response samples were available, the repertoires could be characterized only after the peak T cell response. Nearly half of unique spike-specific TCRs reportedly recognized epitopes outside regions mutated in the B.1.351 and B.1.1.7 variants. The 56-69-year group was small, and its depth increase did not reach significance, likely because of low power. Conclusions about previously exposed vaccinees were limited because only six AZD1222 recipients were SARS-CoV-2 seropositive at baseline. Most participants were white British and females outnumbered males, and the authors suggested that clonal diversity may have been underestimated. Vaccine-associated CD4 TCRs spanned the whole spike protein, with dominant responses in regions 160-218 and 743-854.

Concerning this clone: The antigen this receptor binds is unknown. Within one base of it there is no much larger clone, and no base qualities were kept.

The CDR3 regions of human TCRbeta chains were analyzed by immunosequencing. In the authors' own workflow: TCRs in the repertoires were compared against a reference library of SARS-CoV-2-specific TCRs that had been generated with the MIRA antigen-specificity platform. Breadth was defined as the fraction of unique TCRs that were SARS-CoV-2-associated, and depth was defined as the fraction of total T cells that were SARS-CoV-2-associated. Using the MIRA data, each spike-specific TCR was assigned both to the spike region to which the TCR was reactive and to a CD4 or CD8 class. Log10-transformed breadth and depth values were compared by one-way ANOVA with Sidak's multiple comparisons tests. TCRdb mirrors the immuneACCESS table, restricted to in-frame sequences. Some clones are absent from its copies; in checked studies, under half trace to an unresolved V gene, and the reason for the others is unknown. That table gives V, J and clone size, and the DNA gave D and trimming. This sample holds 150,000 to 200,000 clones; around 89% were observed only once. The top ten hold roughly 6% of the sample.

The starting material was peripheral blood, obtained on day 0 of AZD1222 vaccination. This TCR was recovered from an adult in good health. The rearrangement combines TRBV28 with TRBJ1-2, with a tentative D gene TRBD1 over 5 matching bases. The CDR3 amino acid sequence is: CASSLRDFVSGYTF. In nucleotide form, the sequence is TGTGCCAGCAGTTTACGGGACTTCGTATCTGGCTACACCTTC.